Each of the 2 T cell receptor beta chains below was sequenced from the same sample in a study of T cells in women clearing cervical HPV infection (dated by TCRdb to 2016 to 2019). The library came from the immunoSEQ multiplex PCR assay. The table comes from immuneACCESS by way of TCRdb, which keeps in-frame sequences with V and J called. Part of the clones is missing from these tables; in studies checked, under half for an unresolved V gene and the rest for unknown reasons. The table for this sample lists some 30,000 clones. The ten most abundant clones make up roughly 7.3% of the sample. Sequences were obtained from blood buffy coat. The receptors were gathered from a woman aged 18-70 years with a cervical HPV16 infection that either progressed to CIN3+ or cleared (not recorded which).

Concerning this clone: The missing CDR3 end, 3 residues past where the read stops, is filled in from the germline J gene. The chain combines TRBV6-2 or TRBV6-3 with TRBJ2-7; 7 bases fit TRBD1. CDR1 is MNHEY, CDR2 SVGEGT, per germline. Trimming at V came to 5 bases and at J to 0 bases, leaving 7 bases not matched to a gene. CDR3 length: 15 residues. The CDR3 protein is CASSSGQANSYEQYF. The sequenced part of the CDR3 DNA is TGTGCCAGCAGTAGCGGACAGGCGAACTCCTACGAG.

A note on this clone: The read terminates 3 residues ahead of where the CDR3 ends, so the germline J gene completes it. The chain uses TRBV6-1 and TRBJ2-7; 9 nucleotides match TRBD1. CDR3 length equals 14 residues. Unmatched junction bases numbered 11, after V lost 8 bases and J lost 6 bases. Germline V gene sequence: CDR1 MNHNS, CDR2 SASEGT. CDR3 bases read: TGTGCCAGCGGTGGGGGGACAGGGAGTATCGAG. Protein product: CASGGGTGSIE. Given in full, the CDR3 is CASGGGTGSIEQYF.